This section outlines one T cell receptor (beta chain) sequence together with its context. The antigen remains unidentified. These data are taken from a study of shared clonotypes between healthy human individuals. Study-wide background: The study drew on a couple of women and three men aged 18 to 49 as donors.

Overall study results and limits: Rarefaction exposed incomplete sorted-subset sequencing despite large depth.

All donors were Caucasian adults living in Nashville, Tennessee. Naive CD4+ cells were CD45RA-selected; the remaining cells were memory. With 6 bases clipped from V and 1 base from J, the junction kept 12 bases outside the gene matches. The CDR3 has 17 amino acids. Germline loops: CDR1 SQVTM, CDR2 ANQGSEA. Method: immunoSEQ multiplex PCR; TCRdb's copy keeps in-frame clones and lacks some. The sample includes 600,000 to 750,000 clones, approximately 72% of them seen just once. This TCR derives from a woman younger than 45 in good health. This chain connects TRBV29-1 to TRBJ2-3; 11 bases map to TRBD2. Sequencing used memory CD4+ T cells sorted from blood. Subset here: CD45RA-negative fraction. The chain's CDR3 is CSVDGTSGGGRTDTQYF. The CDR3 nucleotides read TGCAGCGTCGACGGGACTAGCGGAGGGGGTCGCACAGATACGCAGTATTTT.